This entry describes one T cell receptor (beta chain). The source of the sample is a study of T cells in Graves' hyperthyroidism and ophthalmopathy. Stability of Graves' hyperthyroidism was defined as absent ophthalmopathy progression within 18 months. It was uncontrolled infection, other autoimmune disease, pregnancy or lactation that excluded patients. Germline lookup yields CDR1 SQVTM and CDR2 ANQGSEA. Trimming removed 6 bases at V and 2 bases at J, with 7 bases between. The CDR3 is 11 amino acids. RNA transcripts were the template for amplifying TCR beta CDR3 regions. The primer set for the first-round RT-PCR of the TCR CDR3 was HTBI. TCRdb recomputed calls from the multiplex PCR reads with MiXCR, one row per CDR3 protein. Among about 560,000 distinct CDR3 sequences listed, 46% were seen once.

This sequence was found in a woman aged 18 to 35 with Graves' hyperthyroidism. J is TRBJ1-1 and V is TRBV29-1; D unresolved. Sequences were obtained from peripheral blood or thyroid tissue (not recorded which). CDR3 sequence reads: CSVGINTEAFF. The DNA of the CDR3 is TGCAGCGTAGGGATTAACACTGAAGCTTTCTTT.